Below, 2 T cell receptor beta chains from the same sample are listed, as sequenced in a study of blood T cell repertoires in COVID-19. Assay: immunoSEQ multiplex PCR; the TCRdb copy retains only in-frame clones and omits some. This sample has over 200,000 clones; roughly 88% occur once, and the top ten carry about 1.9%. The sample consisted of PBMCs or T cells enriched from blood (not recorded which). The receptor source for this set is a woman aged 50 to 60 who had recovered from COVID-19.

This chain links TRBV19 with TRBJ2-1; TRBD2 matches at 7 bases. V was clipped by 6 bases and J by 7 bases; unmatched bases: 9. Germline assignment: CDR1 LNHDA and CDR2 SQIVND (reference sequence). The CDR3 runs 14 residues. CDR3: CASRELARTNEQFF. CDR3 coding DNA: TGTGCCAGTAGGGAACTAGCGAGGACAAATGAGCAGTTCTTC.

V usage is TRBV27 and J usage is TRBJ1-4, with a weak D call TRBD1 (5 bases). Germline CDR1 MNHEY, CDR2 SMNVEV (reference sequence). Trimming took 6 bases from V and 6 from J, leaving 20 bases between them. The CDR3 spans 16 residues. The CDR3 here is CASSPTPGRRDEKLFF. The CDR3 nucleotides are TGTGCCAGCAGCCCGACCCCGGGACGGAGGGATGAAAAACTGTTTTTT.